This T cell receptor (beta chain) was recorded in a study of tumor-infiltrating lymphocytes in primary liver carcinoma. Co-extraction of RNA and DNA was performed on about 20-32 mg of unsorted bulk tissue. Patients underwent surgical resection for primary liver carcinoma. On this clonotype: Its cognate antigen is unknown. The junction does not match germline at one end; this may be a read error.

Notes on the study in general: Significantly greater top-250-clone fractions characterized tumors relative to blood (p = 0.039).

CDR1 MNHNY and CDR2 SVGAGI come from the germline V gene (reference sequence). This CDR3 is 15 amino acids long. The template, roughly 550 ng total RNA, yielded TCR beta cDNA made with a constant-region primer. ARM-PCR, slightly modified, supplied the TCR beta libraries through three nested multiplex PCR rounds. TRBV1-TRBV30 forward primers paired with a C-beta reverse primer drove the first two PCR rounds, approximately 11 cycles each. MiXCR, run by TCRdb on the multiplex PCR reads, gives a single entry per CDR3 protein. Of roughly 36,000 distinct CDR3 sequences listed, roughly 80% were seen once; the top ten hold 37%.

The sample comprised tumor-adjacent normal liver tissue. The clonotype comes from a man aged 40-50 years with primary liver carcinoma and hepatitis B virus infection. The chain combines TRBV6-6 with TRBJ1-5; D uncertain. Here the CDR3 reads CASSHSWRSNQPQHF. DNA for the CDR3: TGTGCCAGCAGTCATAGCTGGAGGAGCAATCAGCCTCAGCATTTT.